This T cell receptor (delta chain) is from a study of Vδ1+ human thymocytes. General study findings and limits: Thymic TRG and TRD repertoires appeared highly polyclonal, with Gaussian CDR3 length distributions.

This clone was seen a handful of times. The antigen is not known. The CDR3 sequence is 22 residues long. The ends lost 1 base at V and 6 bases at J; junction bases unmatched: 26. In germline, CDR1 is TSWWSYY, CDR2 QGS. RNA was extracted from the cells and then reverse transcribed. Pooled V-gene forward primers with one constant-region reverse primer generated the CDR3 amplicons by multiplex PCR. With CATT, TCRdb re-called clones from the multiplex PCR reads. The table shows tens of thousands of delta-chain clones, with about 15% occurring only once. This TCR was sampled from a girl under three years old who had congenital heart surgery. The chain recombines TRDV1 with TRDJ1; 10 bases fit TRDD3. The specimen was Vdelta1+ gamma-delta thymocytes from the thymus. Subset noted: FACS-sorted CD3+ TCRalphabeta- TCRVdelta1+ TCRVdelta2- thymocytes. The CDR3 loop is CALGERSLLGRTGGSGGYKLIF. CDR3 nucleotide sequence: TGTGCTCTTGGGGAACGCTCCCTACTTGGCCGTACTGGGGGATCCGGCGGGTATAAACTCATCTTT.